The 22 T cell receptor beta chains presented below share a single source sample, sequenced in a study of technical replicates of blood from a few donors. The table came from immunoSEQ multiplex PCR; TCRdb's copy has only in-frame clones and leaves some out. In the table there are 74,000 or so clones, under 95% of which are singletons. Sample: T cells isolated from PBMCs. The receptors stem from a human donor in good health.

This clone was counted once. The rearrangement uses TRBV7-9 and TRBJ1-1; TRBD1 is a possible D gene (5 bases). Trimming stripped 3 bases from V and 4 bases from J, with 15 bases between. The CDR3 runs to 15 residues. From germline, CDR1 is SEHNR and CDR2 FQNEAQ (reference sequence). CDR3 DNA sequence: TGTGCCAGCAGCTTGCCGCGCGGGGCTCTCACTGAAGCTTTCTTT. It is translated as CASSLPRGALTEAFF.

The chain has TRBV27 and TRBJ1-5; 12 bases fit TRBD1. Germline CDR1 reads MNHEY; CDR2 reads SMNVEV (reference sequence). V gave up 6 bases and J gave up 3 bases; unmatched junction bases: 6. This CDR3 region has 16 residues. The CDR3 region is CASREGTGGVNQPQHF. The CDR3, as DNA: TGTGCCAGCAGGGAAGGGACAGGGGGCGTCAATCAGCCCCAGCATTTT.

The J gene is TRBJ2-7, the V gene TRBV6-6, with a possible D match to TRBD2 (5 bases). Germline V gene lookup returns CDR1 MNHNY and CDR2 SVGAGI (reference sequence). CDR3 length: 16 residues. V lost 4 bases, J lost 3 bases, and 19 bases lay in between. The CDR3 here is CASSFTSIRAGYEQYF. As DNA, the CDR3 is TGTGCCAGCAGTTTCACCTCGATCCGGGCGGGCTACGAGCAGTACTTC.

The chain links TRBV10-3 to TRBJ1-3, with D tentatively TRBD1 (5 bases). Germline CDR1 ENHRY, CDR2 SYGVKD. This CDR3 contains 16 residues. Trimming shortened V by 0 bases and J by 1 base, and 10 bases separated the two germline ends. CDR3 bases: TGTGCCATCAGTGAGTCCCAGGGACTTTCTGGAAACACCATATATTTT. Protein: CAISESQGLSGNTIYF.

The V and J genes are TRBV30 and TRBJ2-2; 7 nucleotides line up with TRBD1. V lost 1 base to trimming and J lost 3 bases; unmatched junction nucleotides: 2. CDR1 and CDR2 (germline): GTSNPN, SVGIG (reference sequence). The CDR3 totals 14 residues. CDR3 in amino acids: CAWSAGGYTGELFF. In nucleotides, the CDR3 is TGTGCCTGGAGTGCAGGGGGTTACACCGGGGAGCTGTTTTTT.

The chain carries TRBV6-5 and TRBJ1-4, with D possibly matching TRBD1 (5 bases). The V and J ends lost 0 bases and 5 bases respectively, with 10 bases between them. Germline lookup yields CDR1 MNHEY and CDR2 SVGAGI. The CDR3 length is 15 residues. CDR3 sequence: CASSYSITGNEKLFF. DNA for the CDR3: TGTGCCAGCAGTTACTCGATAACAGGCAATGAAAAACTGTTTTTT.

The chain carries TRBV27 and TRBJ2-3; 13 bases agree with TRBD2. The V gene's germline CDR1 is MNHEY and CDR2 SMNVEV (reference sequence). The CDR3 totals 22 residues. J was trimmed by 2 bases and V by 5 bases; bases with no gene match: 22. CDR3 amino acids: CASSGLLGPGLAGTYDTDTQYF. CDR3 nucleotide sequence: TGTGCCAGCAGTGGACTATTGGGCCCGGGACTAGCGGGGACATACGACACAGATACGCAGTATTTT.

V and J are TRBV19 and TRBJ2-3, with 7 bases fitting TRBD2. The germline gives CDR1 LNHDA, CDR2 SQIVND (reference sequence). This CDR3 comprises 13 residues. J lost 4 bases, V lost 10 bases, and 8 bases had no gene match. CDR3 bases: TGTGCCATATCAAGGGAGGGCCCAGATACGCAGTATTTT. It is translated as CAISREGPDTQYF.

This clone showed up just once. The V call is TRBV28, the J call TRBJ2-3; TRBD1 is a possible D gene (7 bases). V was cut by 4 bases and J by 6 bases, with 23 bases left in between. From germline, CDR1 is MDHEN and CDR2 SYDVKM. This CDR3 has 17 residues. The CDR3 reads CASSSQWGDSLSDTQYF. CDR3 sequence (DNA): TGTGCCAGCAGTTCCCAGTGGGGGGACAGCCTTTCGGATACGCAGTATTTT. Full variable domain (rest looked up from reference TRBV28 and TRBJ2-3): DVKVTQSSRYLVKRTGEKVFLECVQDMDHENMFWYRQDPGLGLRLIYFSYDVKMKEKGDIPEGYSVSREKKERFSLILESASTNQTSMYLCASSSQWGDSLSDTQYFGPGTRLTVL.

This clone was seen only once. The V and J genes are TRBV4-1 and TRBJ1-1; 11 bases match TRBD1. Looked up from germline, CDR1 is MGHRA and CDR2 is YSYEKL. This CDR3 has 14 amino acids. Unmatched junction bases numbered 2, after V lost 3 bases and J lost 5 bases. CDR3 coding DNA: TGCGCCAGCAGCCAGGACAGGGGGCTTACTGAAGCTTTCTTT. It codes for CASSQDRGLTEAFF.

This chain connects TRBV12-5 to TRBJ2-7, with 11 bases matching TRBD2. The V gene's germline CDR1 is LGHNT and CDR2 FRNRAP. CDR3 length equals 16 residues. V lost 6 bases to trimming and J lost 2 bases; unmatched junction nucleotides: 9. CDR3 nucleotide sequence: TGTGCTAGTGGCCACAGGGGACTAGCGGTTCCCTACGAGCAGTACTTC. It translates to CASGHRGLAVPYEQYF.

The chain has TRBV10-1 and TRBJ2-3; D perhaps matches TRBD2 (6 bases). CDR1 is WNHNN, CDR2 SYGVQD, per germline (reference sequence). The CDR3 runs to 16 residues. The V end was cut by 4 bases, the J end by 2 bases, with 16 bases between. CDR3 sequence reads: CASSVYAGSPTDTQYF. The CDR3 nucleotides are TGCGCCAGCAGTGTGTACGCGGGGAGCCCCACAGATACGCAGTATTTT.

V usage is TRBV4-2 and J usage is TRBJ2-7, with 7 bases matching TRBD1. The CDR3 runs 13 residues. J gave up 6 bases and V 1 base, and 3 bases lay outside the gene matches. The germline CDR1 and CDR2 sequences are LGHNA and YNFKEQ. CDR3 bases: TGTGCCAGCAGCCAAGGACAGGGTTCCGAGCAGTACTTC. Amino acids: CASSQGQGSEQYF.

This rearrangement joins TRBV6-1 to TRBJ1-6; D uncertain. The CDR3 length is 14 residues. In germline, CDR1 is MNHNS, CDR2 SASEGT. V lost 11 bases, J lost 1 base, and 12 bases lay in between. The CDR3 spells CACLGGSYNSPLHF. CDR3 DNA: TGTGCCTGCCTAGGAGGATCCTATAATTCACCCCTCCACTTT.

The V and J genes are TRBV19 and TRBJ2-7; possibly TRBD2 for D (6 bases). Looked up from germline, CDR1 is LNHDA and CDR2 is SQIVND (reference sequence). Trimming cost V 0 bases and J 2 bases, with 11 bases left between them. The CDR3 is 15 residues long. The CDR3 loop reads CASSIDPGDAYEQYF. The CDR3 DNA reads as TGTGCCAGTAGTATAGACCCGGGGGATGCCTACGAGCAGTACTTC.

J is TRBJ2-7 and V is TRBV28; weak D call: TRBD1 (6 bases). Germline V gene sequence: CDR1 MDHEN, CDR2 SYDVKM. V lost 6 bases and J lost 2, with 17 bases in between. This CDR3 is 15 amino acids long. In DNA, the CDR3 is TGTGCCAGCAGACCCAATGGGGGCCCCACCTACGAGCAGTACTTC. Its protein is CASRPNGGPTYEQYF.

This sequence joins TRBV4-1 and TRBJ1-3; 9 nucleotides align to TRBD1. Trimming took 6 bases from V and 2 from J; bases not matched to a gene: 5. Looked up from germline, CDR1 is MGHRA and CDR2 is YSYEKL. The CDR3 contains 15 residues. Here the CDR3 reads CASRGNRGPGNTIYF. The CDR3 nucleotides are TGCGCCAGCAGGGGGAACAGGGGGCCTGGAAACACCATATATTTT.

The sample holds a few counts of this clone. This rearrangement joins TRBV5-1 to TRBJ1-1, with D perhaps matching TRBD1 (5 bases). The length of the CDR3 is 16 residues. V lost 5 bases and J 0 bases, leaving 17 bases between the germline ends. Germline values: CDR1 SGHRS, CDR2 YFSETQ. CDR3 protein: CASRQADGAMNTEAFF. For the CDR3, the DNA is TGCGCCAGCAGACAGGCGGACGGCGCTATGAACACTGAAGCTTTCTTT. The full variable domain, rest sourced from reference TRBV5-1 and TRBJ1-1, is KAGVTQTPRYLIKTRGQQVTLSCSPISGHRSVSWYQQTPGQGLQFLFEYFSETQRNKGNFPGRFSGRQFSNSRSEMNVSTLELGDSALYLCASRQADGAMNTEAFFGQGTRLTVV.

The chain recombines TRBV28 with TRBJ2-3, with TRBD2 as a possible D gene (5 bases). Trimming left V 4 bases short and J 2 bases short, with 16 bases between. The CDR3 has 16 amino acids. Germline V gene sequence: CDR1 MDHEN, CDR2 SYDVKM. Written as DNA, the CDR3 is TGTGCCAGCAGTTCCGGAGGTGTTCTAATCACAGATACGCAGTATTTT. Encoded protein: CASSSGGVLITDTQYF. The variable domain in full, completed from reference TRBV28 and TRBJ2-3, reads DVKVTQSSRYLVKRTGEKVFLECVQDMDHENMFWYRQDPGLGLRLIYFSYDVKMKEKGDIPEGYSVSREKKERFSLILESASTNQTSMYLCASSSGGVLITDTQYFGPGTRLTVL.

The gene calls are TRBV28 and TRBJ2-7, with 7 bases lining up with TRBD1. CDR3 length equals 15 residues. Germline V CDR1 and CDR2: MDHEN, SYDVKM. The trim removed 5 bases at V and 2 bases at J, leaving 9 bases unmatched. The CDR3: CASSPGTVGAYEQYF. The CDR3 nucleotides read TGTGCCAGCAGTCCGGGGACAGTGGGAGCCTACGAGCAGTACTTC.

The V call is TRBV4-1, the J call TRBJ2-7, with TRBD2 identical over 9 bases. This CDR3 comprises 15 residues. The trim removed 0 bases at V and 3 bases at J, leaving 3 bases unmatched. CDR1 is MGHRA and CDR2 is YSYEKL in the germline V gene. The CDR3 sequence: CASSQDEREVYEQYF. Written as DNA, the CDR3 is TGCGCCAGCAGCCAAGATGAGCGGGAGGTCTACGAGCAGTACTTC.

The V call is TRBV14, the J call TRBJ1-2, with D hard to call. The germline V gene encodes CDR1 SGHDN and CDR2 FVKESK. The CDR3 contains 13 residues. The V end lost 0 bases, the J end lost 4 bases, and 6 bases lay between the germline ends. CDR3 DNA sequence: TGTGCCAGCAGCCAAGACGGTTTCTATGGCTACACCTTC. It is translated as CASSQDGFYGYTF. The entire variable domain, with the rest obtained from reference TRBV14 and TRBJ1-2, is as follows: EAGVTQFPSHSVIEKGQTVTLRCDPISGHDNLYWYRRVMGKEIKFLLHFVKESKQDESGMPNNRFLAERTGGTYSTLKVQPAELEDSGVYFCASSQDGFYGYTFGSGTRLTVV.